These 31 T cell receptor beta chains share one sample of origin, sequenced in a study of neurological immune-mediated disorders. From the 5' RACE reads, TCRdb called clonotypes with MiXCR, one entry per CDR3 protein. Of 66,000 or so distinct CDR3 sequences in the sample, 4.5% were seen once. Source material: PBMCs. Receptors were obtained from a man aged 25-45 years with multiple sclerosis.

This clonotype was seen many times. The CDR3 DNA reads TGTGCCAGTAGTCTCCAACAGGGGGCTTCACCCCTCCACTTT. Residues: CASSLQQGASPLHF. The V gene is TRBV19, the J gene TRBJ1-6; 9 nucleotides line up with TRBD1. V gave up 5 bases and J gave up 9 bases; unmatched junction bases: 5. CDR1 is LNHDA, CDR2 SQIVND, per germline (reference sequence). The CDR3 runs to 14 residues.

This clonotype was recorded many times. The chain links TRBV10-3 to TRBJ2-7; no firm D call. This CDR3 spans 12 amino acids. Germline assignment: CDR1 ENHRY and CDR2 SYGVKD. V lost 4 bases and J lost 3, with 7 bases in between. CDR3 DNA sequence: TGTGCCATCAGTGCGGTCGGCTACGAGCAGTACGTC. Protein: CAISAVGYEQYV.

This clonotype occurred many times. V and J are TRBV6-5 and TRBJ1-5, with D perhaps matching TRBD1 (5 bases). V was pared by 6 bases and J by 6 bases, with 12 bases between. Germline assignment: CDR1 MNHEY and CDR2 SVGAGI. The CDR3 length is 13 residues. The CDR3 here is CASRGRGVQPQHF. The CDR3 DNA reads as TGTGCCAGCAGGGGCCGGGGGGTTCAGCCCCAGCATTTT.

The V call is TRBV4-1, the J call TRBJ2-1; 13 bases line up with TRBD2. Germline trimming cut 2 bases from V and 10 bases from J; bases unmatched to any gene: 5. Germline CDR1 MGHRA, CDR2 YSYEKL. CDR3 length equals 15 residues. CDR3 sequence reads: CASSQTSGGAEEQFF. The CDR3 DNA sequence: TGCGCCAGCAGCCAAACTAGCGGGGGGGCCGAAGAGCAGTTCTTC.

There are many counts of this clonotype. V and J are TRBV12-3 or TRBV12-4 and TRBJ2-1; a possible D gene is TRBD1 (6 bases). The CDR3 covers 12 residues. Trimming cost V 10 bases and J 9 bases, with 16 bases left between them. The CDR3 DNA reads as TGTGCCACAATACAGGGAATCGGTGAGCAGTTCTTC. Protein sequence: CATIQGIGEQFF.

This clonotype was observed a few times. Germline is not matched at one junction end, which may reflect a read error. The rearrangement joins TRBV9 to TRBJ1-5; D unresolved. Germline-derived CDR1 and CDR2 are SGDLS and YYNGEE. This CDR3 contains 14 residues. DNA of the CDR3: TGTGCCAGCAGCGTAGATAGCCGCTTTGAGCCCCAGAATTTT. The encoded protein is CASSVDSRFEPQNF.

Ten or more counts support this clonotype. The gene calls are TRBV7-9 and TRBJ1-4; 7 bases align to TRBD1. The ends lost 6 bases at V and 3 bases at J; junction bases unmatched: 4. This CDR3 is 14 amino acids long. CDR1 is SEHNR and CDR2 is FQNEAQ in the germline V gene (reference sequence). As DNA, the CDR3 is TGTGCCAGCAGTCCGGGACAGTCTAATGAAAAACTGTTTTTT. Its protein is CASSPGQSNEKLFF.

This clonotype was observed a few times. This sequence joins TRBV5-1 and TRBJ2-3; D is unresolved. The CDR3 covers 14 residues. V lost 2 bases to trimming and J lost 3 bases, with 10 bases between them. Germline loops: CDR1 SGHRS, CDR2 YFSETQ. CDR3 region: CASSFDQITDTQYF. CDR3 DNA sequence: TGCGCCAGCAGCTTTGACCAAATTACAGATACGCAGTATTTT. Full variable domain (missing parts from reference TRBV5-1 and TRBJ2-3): KAGVTQTPRYLIKTRGQQVTLSCSPISGHRSVSWYQQTPGQGLQFLFEYFSETQRNKGNFPGRFSGRQFSNSRSEMNVSTLELGDSALYLCASSFDQITDTQYFGPGTRLTVL.

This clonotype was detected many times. CDR3 sequence reads: CASSYSRFGGNYGYTF. The CDR3 bases are TGTGCCAGCAGTTACTCACGATTCGGGGGTAACTATGGCTACACCTTC. V and J are TRBV6-5 and TRBJ1-2; D is possibly TRBD1 (5 bases). CDR3 length equals 16 residues. Trimming pared 0 bases from V and 1 base from J, leaving 12 bases between. The germline gives CDR1 MNHEY, CDR2 SVGAGI.

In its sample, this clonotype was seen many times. In DNA form, the CDR3 reads TGTGCCAGCAGCCCTTGGACAGGGCTTAGCTCCTACGAGCAGTACTTC. Its translation is CASSPWTGLSSYEQYF. The chain links TRBV11-2 to TRBJ2-7; 8 nucleotides match TRBD1. The CDR3 consists of 16 residues. Germline CDR1 reads SGHAT; CDR2 reads FQNNGV. J was trimmed by 0 bases and V by 5 bases; bases with no gene match: 9. Variable domain in full (rest from reference TRBV11-2 and TRBJ2-7): EAGVAQSPRYKIIEKRQSVAFWCNPISGHATLYWYQQILGQGPKLLIQFQNNGVVDDSQLPKDRFSAERLKGVDSTLKIQPAKLEDSAVYLCASSPWTGLSSYEQYFGPGTRLTVT.

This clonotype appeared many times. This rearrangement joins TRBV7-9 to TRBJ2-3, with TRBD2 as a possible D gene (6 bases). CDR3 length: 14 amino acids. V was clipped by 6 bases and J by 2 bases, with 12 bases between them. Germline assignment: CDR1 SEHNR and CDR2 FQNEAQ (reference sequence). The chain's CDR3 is CASRGDSFTDTQYF. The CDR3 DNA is TGTGCCAGCAGGGGGGACTCTTTCACAGATACGCAGTATTTT.

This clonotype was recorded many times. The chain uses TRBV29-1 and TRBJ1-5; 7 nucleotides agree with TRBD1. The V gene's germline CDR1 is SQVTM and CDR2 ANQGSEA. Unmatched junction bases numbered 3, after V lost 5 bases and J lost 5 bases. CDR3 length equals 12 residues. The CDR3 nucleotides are TGCAGCGTTAGAGACAGGGATCAGCCCCAGCATTTT. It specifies CSVRDRDQPQHF.

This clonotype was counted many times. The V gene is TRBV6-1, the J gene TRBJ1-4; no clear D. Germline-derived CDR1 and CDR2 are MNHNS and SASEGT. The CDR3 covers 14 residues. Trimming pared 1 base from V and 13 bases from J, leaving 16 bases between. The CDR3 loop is CASSEGQASIGLFF. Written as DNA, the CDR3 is TGTGCCAGCAGTGAAGGTCAAGCGTCTATAGGACTGTTTTTT.

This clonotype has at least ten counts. CDR3 protein: CASSLYGGVTDTQYF. In DNA form, the CDR3 reads TGCGCCAGCAGCTTGTATGGCGGGGTAACAGATACGCAGTATTTT. This sequence joins TRBV5-1 and TRBJ2-3; a possible D gene is TRBD2 (6 bases). The germline CDR1 and CDR2 sequences are SGHRS and YFSETQ. This CDR3 has 15 amino acids. V dropped 1 base and J dropped 3 bases, with 12 bases sitting between them.

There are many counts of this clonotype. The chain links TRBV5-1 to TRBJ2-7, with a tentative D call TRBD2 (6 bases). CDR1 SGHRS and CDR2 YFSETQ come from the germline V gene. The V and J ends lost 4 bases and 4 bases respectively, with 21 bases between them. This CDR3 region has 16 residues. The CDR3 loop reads CASSPKTGTEGYEQYF. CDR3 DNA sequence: TGCGCCAGCAGCCCCAAAACCGGGACGGAGGGTTACGAGCAGTACTTC.

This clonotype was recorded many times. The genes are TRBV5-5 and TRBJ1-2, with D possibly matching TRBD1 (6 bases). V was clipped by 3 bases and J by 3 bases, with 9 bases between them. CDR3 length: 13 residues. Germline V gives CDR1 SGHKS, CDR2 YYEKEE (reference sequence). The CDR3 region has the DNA TGTGCCAGCAGCTCGGACAGCTACTATGGCTACACCTTC. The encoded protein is CASSSDSYYGYTF.

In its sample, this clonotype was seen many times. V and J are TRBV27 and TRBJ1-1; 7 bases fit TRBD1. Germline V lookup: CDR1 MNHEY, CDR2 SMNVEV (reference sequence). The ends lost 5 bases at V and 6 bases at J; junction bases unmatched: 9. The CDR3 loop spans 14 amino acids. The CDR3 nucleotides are TGTGCCAGCAGTCCCTACACTCAGGGGGCTGAAGCTTTCTTT. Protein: CASSPYTQGAEAFF.

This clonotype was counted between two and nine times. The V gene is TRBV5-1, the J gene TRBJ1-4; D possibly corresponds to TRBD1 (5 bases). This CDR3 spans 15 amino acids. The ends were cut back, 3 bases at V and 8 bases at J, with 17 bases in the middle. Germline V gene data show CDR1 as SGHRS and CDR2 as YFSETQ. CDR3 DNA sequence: TGCGCCAGCAGCTCGGCGGGGCGGGAGTACGAAAAACTGTTTTTT. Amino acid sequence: CASSSAGREYEKLFF.

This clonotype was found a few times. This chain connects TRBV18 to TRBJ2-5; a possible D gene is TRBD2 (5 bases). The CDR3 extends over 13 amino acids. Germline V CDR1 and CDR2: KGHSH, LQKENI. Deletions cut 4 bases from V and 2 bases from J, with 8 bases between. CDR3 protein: CASSRGEQETQYF. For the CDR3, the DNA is TGTGCCAGCTCACGTGGGGAGCAAGAGACCCAGTACTTC.

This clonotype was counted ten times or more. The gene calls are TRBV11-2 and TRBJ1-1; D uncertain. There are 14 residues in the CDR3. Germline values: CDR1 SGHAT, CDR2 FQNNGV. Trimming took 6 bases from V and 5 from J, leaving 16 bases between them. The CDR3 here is CASSPSGGRTEAFF. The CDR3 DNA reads TGTGCCAGCAGTCCCTCAGGTGGACGGACTGAAGCTTTCTTT.

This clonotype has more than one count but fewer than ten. Here the CDR3 reads CATSREGWTEAFF. The CDR3 DNA follows: TGTGCCACCAGCAGAGAGGGTTGGACTGAAGCTTTCTTT. This chain uses TRBV15 with TRBJ1-1; D remains ambiguous. Germline CDR1 and CDR2: LNHNV and YYDKDF (reference sequence). V lost 0 bases, J lost 5 bases, and 7 bases lay in between. The CDR3 runs to 13 residues.

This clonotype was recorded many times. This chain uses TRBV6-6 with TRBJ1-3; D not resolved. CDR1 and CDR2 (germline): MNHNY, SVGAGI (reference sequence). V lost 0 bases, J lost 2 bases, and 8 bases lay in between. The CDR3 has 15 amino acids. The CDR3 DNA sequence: TGTGCCAGCAGTTACTCGGAGCGAGCTGGAAACACCATATATTTT. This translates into CASSYSERAGNTIYF.

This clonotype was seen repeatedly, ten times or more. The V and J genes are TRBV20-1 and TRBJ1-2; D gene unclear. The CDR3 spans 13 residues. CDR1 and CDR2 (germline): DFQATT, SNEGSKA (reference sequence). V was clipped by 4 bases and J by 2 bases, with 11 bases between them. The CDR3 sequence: CSAKRQANYGYTF. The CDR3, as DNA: TGCAGTGCTAAGCGACAAGCCAACTATGGCTACACCTTC.

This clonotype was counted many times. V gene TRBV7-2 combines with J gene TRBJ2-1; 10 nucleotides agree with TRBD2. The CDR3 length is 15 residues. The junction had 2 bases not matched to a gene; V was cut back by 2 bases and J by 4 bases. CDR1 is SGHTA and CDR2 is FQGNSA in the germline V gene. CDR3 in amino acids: CASSLNSGGYNEQFF. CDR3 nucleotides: TGTGCCAGCAGCTTAAATAGCGGGGGGTACAATGAGCAGTTCTTC.

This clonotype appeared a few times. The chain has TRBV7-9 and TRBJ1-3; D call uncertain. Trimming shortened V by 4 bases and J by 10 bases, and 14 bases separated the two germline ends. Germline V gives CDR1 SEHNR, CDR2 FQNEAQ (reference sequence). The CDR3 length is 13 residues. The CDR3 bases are TGTGCCAGCAGCTCCGTTAACGAAAAAACCATATATTTT. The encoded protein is CASSSVNEKTIYF.

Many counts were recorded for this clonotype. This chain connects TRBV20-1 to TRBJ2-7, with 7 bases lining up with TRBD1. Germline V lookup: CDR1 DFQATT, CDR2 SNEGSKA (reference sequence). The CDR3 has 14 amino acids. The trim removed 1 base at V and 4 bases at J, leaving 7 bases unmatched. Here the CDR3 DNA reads TGCAGTGCTAGAGCCTCACCAGGGGGTTACGAGCAGTACTTC. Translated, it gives CSARASPGGYEQYF.

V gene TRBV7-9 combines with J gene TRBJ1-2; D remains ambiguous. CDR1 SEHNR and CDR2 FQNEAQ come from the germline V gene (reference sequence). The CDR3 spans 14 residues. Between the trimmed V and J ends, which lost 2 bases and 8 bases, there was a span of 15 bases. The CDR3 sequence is CASSLKEGIGGYTF. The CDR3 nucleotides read TGTGCCAGCAGCTTAAAGGAGGGTATCGGAGGCTACACCTTC. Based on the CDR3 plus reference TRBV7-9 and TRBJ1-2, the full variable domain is DTGVSQNPRHKITKRGQNVTFRCDPISEHNRLYWYRQTLGQGPEFLTYFQNEAQLEKSRLLSDRFSAERPKGSFSTLEIQRTEQGDSAMYLCASSLKEGIGGYTFGSGTRLTVV.

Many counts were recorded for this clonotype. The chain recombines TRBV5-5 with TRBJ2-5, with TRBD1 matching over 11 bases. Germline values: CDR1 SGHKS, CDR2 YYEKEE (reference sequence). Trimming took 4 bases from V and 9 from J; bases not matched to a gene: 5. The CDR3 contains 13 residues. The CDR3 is CASSVGTGGAQYF. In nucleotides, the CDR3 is TGTGCCAGCAGCGTAGGGACAGGGGGGGCCCAGTACTTC.

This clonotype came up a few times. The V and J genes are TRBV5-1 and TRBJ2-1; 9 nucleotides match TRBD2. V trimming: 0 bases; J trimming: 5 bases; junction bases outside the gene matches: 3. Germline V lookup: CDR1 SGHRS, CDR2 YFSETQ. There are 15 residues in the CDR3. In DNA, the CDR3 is TGCGCCAGCAGCTTGGTAGCTAGCGGGAACAATGAGCAGTTCTTC. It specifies CASSLVASGNNEQFF.

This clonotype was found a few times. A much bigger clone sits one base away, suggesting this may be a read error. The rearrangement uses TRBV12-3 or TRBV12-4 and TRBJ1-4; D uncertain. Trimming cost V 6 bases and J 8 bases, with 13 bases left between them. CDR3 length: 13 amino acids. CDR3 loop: CASRGKNSEKLFF. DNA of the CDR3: TGTGCCAGCAGAGGTAAGAACAGCGAAAAACTGTTTTTT.

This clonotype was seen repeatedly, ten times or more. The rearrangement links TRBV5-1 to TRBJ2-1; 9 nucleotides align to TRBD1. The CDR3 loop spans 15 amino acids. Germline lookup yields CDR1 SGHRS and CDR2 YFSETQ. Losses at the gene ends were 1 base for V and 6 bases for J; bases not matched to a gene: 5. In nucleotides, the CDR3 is TGCGCCAGCAGCTTGATGGACAGGGGTTTCAATGAGCAGTTCTTC. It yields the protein CASSLMDRGFNEQFF. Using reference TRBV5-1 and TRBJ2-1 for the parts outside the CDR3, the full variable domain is KAGVTQTPRYLIKTRGQQVTLSCSPISGHRSVSWYQQTPGQGLQFLFEYFSETQRNKGNFPGRFSGRQFSNSRSEMNVSTLELGDSALYLCASSLMDRGFNEQFFGPGTRLTVL.